The source of this TCR beta chain is a study of cytomegalovirus exposure and HLA in healthy donors. Generated by immunoSEQ multiplex PCR, the TCRdb table keeps only in-frame clones and is missing some. The sample has 260,000 or so clones; around 87% are singletons. Overall study findings and caveats: Generally TCR sequences proved uncommon, though certain public TCRs appeared in numerous donors. The listing of 150 to 200 TCR beta chains classed them as cytomegalovirus-associated.

V lost 0 bases, J lost 4 bases, and 11 bases lay in between. Germline lookup yields CDR1 SGHKS and CDR2 YYEKEE (reference sequence). There are 15 residues in the CDR3. As concerns this clone: Its antigen is unknown.

This receptor was identified in a woman under 30 in good health and CMV-seronegative. The chain couples TRBV5-5 to TRBJ2-1; D remains ambiguous. Sequenced material: PBMCs. This CDR3 is CASSLGQAFYNEQFF. In DNA, the CDR3 is TGTGCCAGCAGCTTGGGGCAGGCTTTTTACAATGAGCAGTTCTTC.